This T cell receptor (beta chain) was sequenced during a study of immune evolution from preneoplasia to lung adenocarcinoma. Study information: HLA loss of heterozygosity: roughly 6.4% AIS, about 15% MIA, around 35% ADC, none AAH.

The method was immunoSEQ multiplex PCR; TCRdb's version includes in-frame clones alone and lacks a portion of them. The profile shows 6,500 to 7,500 clones, about four fifths of them singletons. Study-wide results and caveats: Top clone frequencies peaked in normal lung, apparently declining through invasive adenocarcinoma.

As regards this clone: The antigen is unknown.

The receptor comes from a person aged 40 to 50 with lung adenocarcinoma. Sequenced: FFPE invasive lung adenocarcinoma tissue.

For the CDR3, the DNA is TGTGCCAGCAGCGCGGACTCCGGGACTACCTACAATGAGCAGTTCTTC. Translated: CASSADSGTTYNEQFF. The V gene is TRBV9, the J gene TRBJ2-1, with 7 bases that match TRBD2. J gave up 2 bases and V 3 bases, and 8 bases lay outside the gene matches. CDR1 and CDR2 (germline): SGDLS, YYNGEE. The CDR3 spans 16 residues.